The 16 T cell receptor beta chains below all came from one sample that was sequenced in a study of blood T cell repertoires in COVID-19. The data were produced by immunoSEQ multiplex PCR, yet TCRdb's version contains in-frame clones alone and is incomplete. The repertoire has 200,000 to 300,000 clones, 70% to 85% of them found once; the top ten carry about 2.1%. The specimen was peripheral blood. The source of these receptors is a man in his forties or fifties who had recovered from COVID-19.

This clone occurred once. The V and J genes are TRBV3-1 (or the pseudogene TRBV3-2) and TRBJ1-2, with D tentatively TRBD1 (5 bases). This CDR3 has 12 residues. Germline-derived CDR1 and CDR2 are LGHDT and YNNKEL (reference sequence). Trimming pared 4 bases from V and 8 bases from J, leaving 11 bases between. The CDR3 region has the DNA TGTGCCAGCAGCCGGTCCCGGGGGGGCTACACCTTC. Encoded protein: CASSRSRGGYTF.

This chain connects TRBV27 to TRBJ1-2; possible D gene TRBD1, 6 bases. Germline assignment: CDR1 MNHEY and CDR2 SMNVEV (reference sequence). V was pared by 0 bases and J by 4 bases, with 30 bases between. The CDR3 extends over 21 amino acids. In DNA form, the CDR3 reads TGTGCCAGCAGTTTATCGGGAGTTTATTCCTCTACAGGGCTGAGACCCTATGGCTACACCTTC. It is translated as CASSLSGVYSSTGLRPYGYTF.

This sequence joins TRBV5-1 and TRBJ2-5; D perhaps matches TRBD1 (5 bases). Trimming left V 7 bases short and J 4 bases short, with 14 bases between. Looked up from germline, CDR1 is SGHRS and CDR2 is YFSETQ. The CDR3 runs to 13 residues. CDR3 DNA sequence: TGCGCCAGCCGGGTATGGGGCGGAGAGACCCAGTACTTC. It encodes CASRVWGGETQYF.

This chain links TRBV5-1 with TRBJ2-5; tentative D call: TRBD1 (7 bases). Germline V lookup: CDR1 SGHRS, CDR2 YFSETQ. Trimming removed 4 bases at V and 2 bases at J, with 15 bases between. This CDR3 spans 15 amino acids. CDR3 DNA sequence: TGCGCCAGCAGCCGGGGGACAGCTATTCAAGAGACCCAGTACTTC. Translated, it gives CASSRGTAIQETQYF.

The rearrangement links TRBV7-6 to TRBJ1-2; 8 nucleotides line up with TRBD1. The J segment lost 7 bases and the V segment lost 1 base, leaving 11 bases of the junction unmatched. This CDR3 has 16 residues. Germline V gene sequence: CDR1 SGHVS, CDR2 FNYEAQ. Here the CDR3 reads CASSLESAGGASGYTF. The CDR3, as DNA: TGTGCCAGCAGCTTAGAATCGGCAGGGGGCGCTAGTGGCTACACCTTC.

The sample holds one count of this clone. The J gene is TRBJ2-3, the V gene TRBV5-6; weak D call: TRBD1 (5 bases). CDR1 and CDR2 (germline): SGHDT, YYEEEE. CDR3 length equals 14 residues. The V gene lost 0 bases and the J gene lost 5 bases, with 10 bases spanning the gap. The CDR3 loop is CASSLAPQGDTQYF. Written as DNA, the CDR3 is TGTGCCAGCAGCTTGGCCCCCCAGGGAGATACGCAGTATTTT.

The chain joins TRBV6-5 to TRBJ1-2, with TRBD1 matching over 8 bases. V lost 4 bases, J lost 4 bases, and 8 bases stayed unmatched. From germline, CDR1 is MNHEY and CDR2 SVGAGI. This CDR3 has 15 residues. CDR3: CASSLFRGRGYGYTF. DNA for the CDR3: TGTGCCAGCAGTTTATTCAGGGGGCGCGGCTATGGCTACACCTTC.

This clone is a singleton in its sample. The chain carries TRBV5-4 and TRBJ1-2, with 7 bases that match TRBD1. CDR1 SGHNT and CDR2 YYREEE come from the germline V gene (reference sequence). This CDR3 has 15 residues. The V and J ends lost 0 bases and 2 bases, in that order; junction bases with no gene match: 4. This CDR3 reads CASSLANRGNYGYTF. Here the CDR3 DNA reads TGTGCCAGCAGCTTGGCGAACAGGGGCAACTATGGCTACACCTTC.

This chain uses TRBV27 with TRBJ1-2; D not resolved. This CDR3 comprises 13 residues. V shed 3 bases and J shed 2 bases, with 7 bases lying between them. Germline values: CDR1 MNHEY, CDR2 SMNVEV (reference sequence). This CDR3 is CASSFARNYGYTF. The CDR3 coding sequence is TGTGCCAGCAGTTTTGCCAGGAACTATGGCTACACCTTC.

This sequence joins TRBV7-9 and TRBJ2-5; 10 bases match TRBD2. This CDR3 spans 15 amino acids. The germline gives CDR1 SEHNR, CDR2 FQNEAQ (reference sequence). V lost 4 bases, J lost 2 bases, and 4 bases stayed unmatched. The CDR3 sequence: CASSWIAGGQETQYF. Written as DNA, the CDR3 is TGTGCCAGCAGCTGGATAGCGGGGGGACAAGAGACCCAGTACTTC.

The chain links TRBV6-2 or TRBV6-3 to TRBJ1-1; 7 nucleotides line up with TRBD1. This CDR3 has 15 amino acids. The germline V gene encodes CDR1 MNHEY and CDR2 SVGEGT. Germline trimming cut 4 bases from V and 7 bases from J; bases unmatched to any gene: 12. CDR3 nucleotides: TGTGCCAGCAGTTGGCATAGGACAGGTGAAAGTGAAGCTTTCTTT. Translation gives CASSWHRTGESEAFF.

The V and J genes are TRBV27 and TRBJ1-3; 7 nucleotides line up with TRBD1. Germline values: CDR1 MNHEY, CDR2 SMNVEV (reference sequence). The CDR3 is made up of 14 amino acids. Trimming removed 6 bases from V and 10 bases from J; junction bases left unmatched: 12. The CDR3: CASRPWDRPSTIYF. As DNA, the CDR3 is TGTGCCAGCAGACCGTGGGACAGACCCTCAACCATATATTTT.

CDR3 coding DNA: TGTGCCAGCAGTTATCAGGGGGCCCATAATTCACCCCTCCACTTT. Residues: CASSYQGAHNSPLHF. The rearrangement links TRBV6-6 to TRBJ1-6, with 8 positions matching TRBD1. The CDR3 length is 15 residues. Germline CDR1 reads MNHNY; CDR2 reads SVGAGI (reference sequence). V was clipped by 3 bases and J by 5 bases; unmatched bases: 3.

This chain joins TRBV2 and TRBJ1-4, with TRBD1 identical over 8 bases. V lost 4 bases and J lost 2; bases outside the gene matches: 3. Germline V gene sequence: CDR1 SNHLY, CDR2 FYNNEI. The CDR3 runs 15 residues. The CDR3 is CASSVGDRTNEKLFF. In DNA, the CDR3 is TGTGCCAGCAGTGTTGGGGACAGGACTAATGAAAAACTGTTTTTT.

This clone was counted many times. The CDR3 nucleotides read TGTGCCAGCAGCCGAGGACAGGGGCCCTACGAGCAGTACTTC. Translating gives CASSRGQGPYEQYF. The chain recombines TRBV3-1 (or the pseudogene TRBV3-2) with TRBJ2-7; 9 bases are shared with TRBD1. The V and J ends lost 4 bases and 2 bases, in that order; junction bases with no gene match: 3. The CDR3 runs 14 residues. CDR1 and CDR2 (germline): LGHDT, YNNKEL (reference sequence).

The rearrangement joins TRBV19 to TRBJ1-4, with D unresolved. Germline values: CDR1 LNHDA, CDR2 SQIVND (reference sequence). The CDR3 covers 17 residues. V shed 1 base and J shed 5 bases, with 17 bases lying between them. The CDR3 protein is CASSIARVEGLNEKLFF. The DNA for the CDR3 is TGTGCCAGTAGTATAGCGCGAGTGGAGGGTTTAAATGAAAAACTGTTTTTT.